Listed below are T cell receptor beta chains from one sample, sequenced in a study of cytomegalovirus exposure and HLA in healthy donors. The data were produced by immunoSEQ multiplex PCR, yet TCRdb's version contains in-frame clones alone and is incomplete. This table holds 79,000 or so clones, 79% found once. The sample was PBMCs. These receptors were obtained from a woman in her thirties or forties in good health and CMV-seropositive. Each CDR3 is given with its conserved first and last residue. Fields, in order: clone size, J gene, V gene, CDR3 protein. Clone size is given for some rows only: seen once, a few or many times, or a class if the clone is expanded.

- | TRBJ1-1 | TRBV29-1 | CSGQDGYTEAFF
- | TRBJ2-1 | TRBV5-6 | CASSLDPSGAYNEQFF
- | TRBJ2-5 | TRBV7-9 | CASSLSRLQTQYF
few | TRBJ1-5 | TRBV5-1 | CASSLGSGGSNQPQHF
- | TRBJ2-2 | TRBV11-1 | CASRSLAGGYTGELFF
- | TRBJ2-2 | TRBV7-6 | CASSLADRLAGKENTGELFF
- | TRBJ1-2 | TRBV7-9 | CASSLGSGEGYGYTF
- | TRBJ1-1 | TRBV19 | CASSRQGLNTEAFF
- | TRBJ1-2 | TRBV5-4 | CASSLARTTGSYTF
- | TRBJ2-7 | TRBV28 | CASTQGLAGGRSYEQYF
few | TRBJ1-1 | TRBV7-6 | CASSRRTGLQTEAFF
once | TRBJ2-3 | TRBV7-9 | CASSFGLVGGTDTQYF
few | TRBJ1-4 | TRBV6-1 | CASSEVWQGKLFF
- | TRBJ2-5 | TRBV2 | CASSPGARYQETQYF
- | TRBJ2-7 | TRBV30 | CAWSIWTGTEQYF
- | TRBJ2-2 | TRBV30 | CASAGGPGTGELFF
once | TRBJ1-2 | TRBV7-9 | CASSSTGGVGGYTF
- | TRBJ1-1 | TRBV19 | CASSRGQGAEAFF
- | TRBJ2-5 | TRBV15 | CATTSPLTVGRETQYF
- | TRBJ1-1 | TRBV6-5 | CASSYGGQGWNTEAFF
- | TRBJ2-7 | TRBV27 | CASSLSGTGLYEQYF
few | TRBJ1-4 | TRBV19 | CASSIGGVEKLFF
- | TRBJ1-1 | TRBV15 | CATSGRENTEAFF
- | TRBJ2-7 | TRBV6-1 | CASSVGQGLYF
few | TRBJ2-1 | TRBV5-1 | CASSRVDYNEQFF
- | TRBJ2-2 | TRBV29-1 | CSVCHGTANTGELFF
- | TRBJ1-3 | TRBV5-1 | CASSLDRPSTGNTIYF
- | TRBJ2-3 | TRBV19 | CASSPKTLSGTDTQYF
once | TRBJ2-4 | TRBV2 | CASTTPGSAKNIQYF
once | TRBJ2-7 | TRBV28 | CASSFGRRPYEQYF
- | TRBJ1-4 | TRBV6-5 | CASSLDRGVEKLFF
- | TRBJ1-1 | TRBV7-6 | CASSPRGKWGTGGERAFF
- | TRBJ2-3 | TRBV13 | CASSLGGGIGDTQYF
- | TRBJ1-3 | TRBV2 | CASSLTGVSGNTIYF
- | TRBJ2-7 | TRBV28 | CASSLIQGASYEQYF
- | TRBJ1-6 | TRBV15 | CATSTHRPGAWNSPLHF
few | TRBJ2-6 | TRBV7-9 | CASSLGSPGQGSLGF
- | TRBJ1-1 | TRBV19 | CASSAWDRLNTEAFF
- | TRBJ2-5 | TRBV5-1 | CASTRRKELADLQETQYF
- | TRBJ1-5 | TRBV25-1 | CASRGQGWNQPQHF
once | TRBJ1-1 | TRBV6-5 | CASSYRQGAGTEAFF
- | TRBJ1-2 | TRBV19 | CASSTQGVYGYTF
- | TRBJ2-3 | TRBV28 | CASSSGLAGAPDTQYF
- | TRBJ2-7 | TRBV29-1 | CSVEEPGLVSYEQYF
- | TRBJ2-5 | TRBV5-1 | CASSLSTRDRVETQYF
- | TRBJ1-1 | TRBV6-4 | CASSGQGINTEAFF
- | TRBJ1-5 | TRBV6-1 | CASRMDRNQPQHF
- | TRBJ1-2 | TRBV10-3 | CAISDLIQGSGDGYTF
- | TRBJ1-2 | TRBV29-1 | CSVGQGAPADGYTF
- | TRBJ2-1 | TRBV21-1 | CASSKFRGYYNEQFF
- | TRBJ1-2 | TRBV10-2 | CASSEDPRGYGYTF
- | TRBJ1-2 | TRBV19 | CASKEYGYTF